This entry lists 11 T cell receptor beta chains sequenced from one sample in a study of monozygotic twins with inflammatory bowel disease. For each CDR3 protein, TCRdb gives one entry from its re-call of the 5' RACE reads, without DNA. This sample's clone table lists 110,000 to 150,000 distinct CDR3 sequences. The source material was blood. The receptors here all came from a human donor with ulcerative colitis or Crohn's disease, or a healthy co-twin of an affected twin (not recorded which).

This chain connects TRBV20-1 to TRBJ2-7; TCRdb picks TRBD2, but there is no DNA to check that call. Germline CDR1 and CDR2: DFQATT and SNEGSKA (reference sequence). CDR3 length: 16 amino acids. CDR3 loop: CSARDAGTSGRGEQYF.

The rearrangement joins TRBV28 to TRBJ2-7; as DNA is missing, the TRBD1 call by TCRdb cannot be tested. The CDR3 runs to 14 residues. Germline CDR1 MDHEN, CDR2 SYDVKM. CDR3 region: CAISSGTGPYEQYF.

This chain links TRBV7-3 with TRBJ2-3. The germline CDR1 and CDR2 sequences are SGHTA and FQGTGA. CDR3 length: 15 residues. The CDR3 sequence is CASSRDPNGADTQYF.

CDR3 sequence reads: CSVEGGSDQPQHF. V gene TRBV29-1 combines with J gene TRBJ1-5. The CDR3 runs to 13 residues. Looked up from germline, CDR1 is SQVTM and CDR2 is ANQGSEA. Variable domain in full (rest from reference TRBV29-1 and TRBJ1-5): SAVISQKPSRDICQRGTSLTIQCQVDSQVTMMFWYRQQPGQSLTLIATANQGSEATYESGFVIDKFPISRPNLTFSTLTVSNMSPEDSSIYLCSVEGGSDQPQHFGDGTRLSIL.

This chain connects TRBV5-1 to TRBJ1-2; as DNA is missing, the TRBD1 call by TCRdb cannot be tested. CDR3 length: 16 residues. Germline lookup yields CDR1 SGHRS and CDR2 YFSETQ. The chain's CDR3 is CASSLGRDPRRYGYTF.

The rearrangement links TRBV6-2 or TRBV6-3 to TRBJ2-1; lacking DNA, the TRBD2 call made by TCRdb goes unchecked. Per germline, CDR1 MNHEY and CDR2 SVGEGT. CDR3 length equals 20 residues. The CDR3 spells CASSYSLGLAGSILMHEQFF.

V usage is TRBV7-2 and J usage is TRBJ2-7; TCRdb indicates TRBD1, and absent DNA this call remains unverified. CDR1 and CDR2 from the germline V gene are SGHTA and FQGNSA. The CDR3 has 15 amino acids. The CDR3 protein is CASRPPGQGEHEQYF. Filled out from reference TRBV7-2 and TRBJ2-7, the complete variable domain reads GAGVSQSPSNKVTEKGKDVELRCDPISGHTALYWYRQSLGQGLEFLIYFQGNSAPDKSGLPSDRFSAERTGGSVSTLTIQRTQQEDSAVYLCASRPPGQGEHEQYFGPGTRLTVT.

The CDR3 protein is CAISSGTGFYEQYF. The V call is TRBV10-3, the J call TRBJ2-7; lacking DNA, the TRBD1 call made by TCRdb goes unchecked. The CDR3 totals 14 residues. CDR1 and CDR2 (germline): ENHRY, SYGVKD.

The CDR3 is CSAQRTGTEAFF. The chain carries TRBV20-1 and TRBJ1-1; TCRdb's assignment of TRBD1 cannot be checked, as there is no DNA. CDR3 length: 12 residues. CDR1 is DFQATT, CDR2 SNEGSKA, per germline (reference sequence).

The rearrangement joins TRBV5-1 to TRBJ2-6. The CDR3 runs 16 residues. Germline V lookup: CDR1 SGHRS, CDR2 YFSETQ. CDR3 loop: CASSLYGGSGANVLTF.

V usage is TRBV5-1 and J usage is TRBJ1-6. The CDR3 covers 13 residues. Germline assignment: CDR1 SGHRS and CDR2 YFSETQ. CDR3 sequence reads: CASSRQLNSPLHF.